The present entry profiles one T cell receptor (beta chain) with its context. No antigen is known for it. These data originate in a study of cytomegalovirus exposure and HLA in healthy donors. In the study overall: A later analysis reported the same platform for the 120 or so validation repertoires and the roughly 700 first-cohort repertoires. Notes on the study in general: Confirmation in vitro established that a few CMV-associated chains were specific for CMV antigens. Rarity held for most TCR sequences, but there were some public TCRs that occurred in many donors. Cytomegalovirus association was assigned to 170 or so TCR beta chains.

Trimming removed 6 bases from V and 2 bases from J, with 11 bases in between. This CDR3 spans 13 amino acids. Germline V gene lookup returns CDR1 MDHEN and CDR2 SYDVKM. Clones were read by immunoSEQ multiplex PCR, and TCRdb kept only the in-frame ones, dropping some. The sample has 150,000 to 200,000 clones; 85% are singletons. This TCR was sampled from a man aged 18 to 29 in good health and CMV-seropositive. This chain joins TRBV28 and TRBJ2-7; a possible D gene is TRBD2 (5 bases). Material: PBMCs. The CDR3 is CASRLRAAYEQYF. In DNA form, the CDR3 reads TGTGCCAGCAGGTTGAGGGCGGCCTACGAGCAGTACTTC.